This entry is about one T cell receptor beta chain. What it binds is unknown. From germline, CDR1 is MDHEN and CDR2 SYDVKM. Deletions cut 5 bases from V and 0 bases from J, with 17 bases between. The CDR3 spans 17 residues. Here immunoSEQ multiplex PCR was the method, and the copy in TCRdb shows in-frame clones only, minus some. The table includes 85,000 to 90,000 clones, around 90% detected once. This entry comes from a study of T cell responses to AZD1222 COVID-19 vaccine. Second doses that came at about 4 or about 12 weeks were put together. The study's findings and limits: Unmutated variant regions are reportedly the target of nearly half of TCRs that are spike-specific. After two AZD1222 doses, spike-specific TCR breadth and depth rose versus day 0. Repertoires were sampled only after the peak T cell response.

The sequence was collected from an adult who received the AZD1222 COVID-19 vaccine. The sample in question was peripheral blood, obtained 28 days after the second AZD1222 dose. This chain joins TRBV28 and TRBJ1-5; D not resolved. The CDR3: CASSLPPHDTSNQPQHF. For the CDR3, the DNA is TGTGCCAGCAGTCTTCCTCCCCACGACACTAGCAATCAGCCCCAGCATTTT.